The 30 T cell receptor beta chains below come from one sample, sequenced in a study of shared clonotypes between healthy human individuals. Some clones are missing from TCRdb's copy, which holds only in-frame ones; the method was immunoSEQ multiplex PCR. This table has approximately 1,500,000 clones, approximately 98% appearing once. Sequences were obtained from naive CD4+ T cells sorted from blood. Subset: CD45RA+ positively selected. These receptors all come from a man aged 30 to 39 in good health.

As concerns this clone: Distinct nucleotide sequences in the sample also encode this CDR3. This chain links TRBV5-4 with TRBJ2-1; 8 bases align to TRBD1. The CDR3 is made up of 13 amino acids. CDR1 is SGHNT and CDR2 is YYREEE in the germline V gene (reference sequence). The V gene end was trimmed by 1 base and the J gene end by 6 bases; junction bases not matched to a gene: 0. The CDR3 DNA reads as TGTGCCAGCAGCTTGACAGGGGGCAATGAGCAGTTCTTC. Its translation is CASSLTGGNEQFF.

The chain has TRBV7-9 and TRBJ2-1, with 7 nucleotides matching TRBD1. V shed 6 bases and J 7 bases; nucleotides not matched to a gene: 9. The germline CDR1 and CDR2 sequences are SEHNR and FQNEAQ (reference sequence). This CDR3 comprises 14 residues. In DNA form, the CDR3 reads TGTGCCAGCAGTATCTGGACAGGTTGGAATGAGCAGTTCTTC. It is translated as CASSIWTGWNEQFF.

The genes are TRBV19 and TRBJ2-7, with TRBD2 matching 11 bases. This CDR3 is 15 amino acids long. Germline CDR1 LNHDA, CDR2 SQIVND (reference sequence). Unmatched junction bases numbered 5, after V lost 5 bases and J lost 2 bases. The CDR3 nucleotides are TGTGCCAGTAGTTCGACTAGCGGGATCGCCTACGAGCAGTACTTC. Translating it yields CASSSTSGIAYEQYF.

V is TRBV7-8 and J is TRBJ1-2; D not certain. This CDR3 has 15 residues. The V end was cut by 2 bases, the J end by 7 bases, with 17 bases between. Per germline, CDR1 SGHVS and CDR2 FQNEAQ. The CDR3 protein is CASSLLIGKGGGYTF. CDR3 coding DNA: TGTGCCAGCAGCTTACTTATAGGGAAAGGCGGTGGCTACACCTTC.

The chain carries TRBV5-1 and TRBJ2-3, with a weak D call TRBD1 (6 bases). CDR3 length: 16 residues. Per germline, CDR1 SGHRS and CDR2 YFSETQ. V gave up 4 bases and J gave up 9 bases, with 24 bases separating them. In nucleotides, the CDR3 is TGCGCCAGCAGCGACCCCTCCCATCCAACAGGGACAACGCAGTATTTT. It codes for CASSDPSHPTGTTQYF. Based on the CDR3 plus reference TRBV5-1 and TRBJ2-3, the full variable domain is KAGVTQTPRYLIKTRGQQVTLSCSPISGHRSVSWYQQTPGQGLQFLFEYFSETQRNKGNFPGRFSGRQFSNSRSEMNVSTLELGDSALYLCASSDPSHPTGTTQYFGPGTRLTVL.

Regarding this clone: This CDR3 is also generated by other DNA sequences in the sample. The chain links TRBV5-1 to TRBJ2-3; D is ambiguous. The CDR3 has 13 amino acids. The V gene's germline CDR1 is SGHRS and CDR2 YFSETQ. V was clipped by 4 bases and J by 0 bases, with 6 bases between them. CDR3 sequence reads: CASSPLSTDTQYF. The CDR3 nucleotides read TGCGCCAGCAGCCCACTAAGCACAGATACGCAGTATTTT.

This chain joins TRBV10-2 and TRBJ2-7, with D unclear. The CDR3 spans 14 residues. Trimming left V 2 bases short and J 6 bases short, with 14 bases between. Germline loops: CDR1 WSHSY, CDR2 SAAADI. In nucleotides, the CDR3 is TGCGCCAGCAGTGAGATAGTCCTACATGGCGAGCAGTACTTC. This codes for CASSEIVLHGEQYF.

The rearrangement links TRBV4-3 to TRBJ2-1; D is unresolved. This CDR3 has 13 amino acids. Germline lookup yields CDR1 LGHNA and CDR2 YSLEER. Trimming pared 3 bases from V and 9 bases from J, leaving 12 bases between. CDR3 in DNA: TGCGCCAGCAGCCAGCAAGGGTCGGGTGAGCAGTTCTTC. Protein: CASSQQGSGEQFF.

The chain links TRBV18 to TRBJ1-6; 8 bases align to TRBD1. Germline V gives CDR1 KGHSH, CDR2 LQKENI. The V and J ends lost 3 bases and 6 bases, in that order; junction bases with no gene match: 1. The CDR3 sequence is 14 residues long. The CDR3 sequence is CASSPDRVNSPLHF. The CDR3 nucleotides are TGTGCCAGCTCACCGGACAGGGTTAATTCACCCCTCCACTTT.

The rearrangement joins TRBV5-4 to TRBJ2-2; D not resolved. The CDR3 spans 13 residues. The V end lost 7 bases, the J end lost 6 bases, and 13 bases lay between the germline ends. CDR1 and CDR2 from the germline V gene are SGHNT and YYREEE (reference sequence). The CDR3 nucleotides are TGTGCCAGCTCACGTGAGATTTCCGGGGAGCTGTTTTTT. It is translated as CASSREISGELFF.

This clone was seen a few times. The V and J genes are TRBV9 and TRBJ2-1; 15 bases are shared with TRBD2. V dropped 4 bases and J dropped 9; count of bases not matched to a gene: 8. Germline loops: CDR1 SGDLS, CDR2 YYNGEE. The CDR3 consists of 16 residues. CDR3 sequence: CASSPEGLAGGIEQFF. Here the CDR3 DNA reads TGTGCCAGCAGCCCCGAGGGACTAGCGGGAGGTATTGAGCAGTTCTTC.

The V gene is TRBV27, the J gene TRBJ2-3; 8 bases align to TRBD2. Germline values: CDR1 MNHEY, CDR2 SMNVEV (reference sequence). With 3 bases clipped from V and 2 bases from J, the junction kept 4 bases outside the gene matches. CDR3 length equals 15 residues. The CDR3 is CASSFIAGYTDTQYF. CDR3 nucleotides: TGTGCCAGCAGTTTTATAGCGGGGTACACAGATACGCAGTATTTT.

The rearrangement links TRBV5-6 to TRBJ2-3; D may match TRBD1 or TRBD2 (5 bases each). Germline CDR1 and CDR2: SGHDT and YYEEEE. The CDR3 covers 14 residues. The ends were cut back, 6 bases at V and 4 bases at J, with 15 bases in the middle. CDR3 residues: CASTPRGAPDTQYF. CDR3 coding DNA: TGTGCCAGCACCCCTCGAGGGGCACCAGATACGCAGTATTTT.

The V call is TRBV18, the J call TRBJ1-2; no clear D gene. V was trimmed by 3 bases and J by 1 base, leaving 9 bases between them. Germline CDR1 and CDR2: KGHSH and LQKENI. The CDR3 is made up of 14 amino acids. The CDR3 spells CASSPIESNYGYTF. CDR3 nucleotide sequence: TGTGCCAGCTCACCCATAGAGAGTAACTATGGCTACACCTTC.

The chain's CDR3 is CASSIQGDSFKQFF. CDR3 nucleotide sequence: TGTGCCAGTAGTATCCAAGGGGACAGTTTTAAGCAGTTCTTC. V usage is TRBV19 and J usage is TRBJ2-1; 7 bases agree with TRBD1. The CDR3 is 14 residues long. The V gene's germline CDR1 is LNHDA and CDR2 SQIVND (reference sequence). The ends lost 3 bases at V and 11 bases at J; junction bases unmatched: 10.

The chain links TRBV28 to TRBJ1-3, with D possibly matching TRBD1 (5 bases). Germline CDR1 MDHEN, CDR2 SYDVKM. The CDR3 consists of 16 residues. Between the trimmed V and J ends, which lost 9 bases and 2 bases, there was a span of 20 bases. The CDR3 spells CASLRAGWRAGNTIYF. The DNA for the CDR3 is TGTGCCAGTTTAAGGGCAGGGTGGAGGGCTGGAAACACCATATATTTT.

The chain links TRBV18 to TRBJ2-3; D call uncertain. This CDR3 comprises 13 residues. Trimming left V 5 bases short and J 0 bases short, with 6 bases between. The germline gives CDR1 KGHSH, CDR2 LQKENI. CDR3 nucleotide sequence: TGTGCCAGCTCAGCGGACAGCACAGATACGCAGTATTTT. Amino acid sequence: CASSADSTDTQYF. Full variable domain (outside the CDR3, taken from reference TRBV18 and TRBJ2-3): NAGVMQNPRHLVRRRGQEARLRCSPMKGHSHVYWYRQLPEEGLKFMVYLQKENIIDESGMPKERFSAEFPKEGPSILRIQQVVRGDSAAYFCASSADSTDTQYFGPGTRLTVL.

This clone has more than one count but fewer than ten. The chain uses TRBV7-9 and TRBJ1-5; D gene unclear. The CDR3 is 12 residues long. Germline CDR1 is SEHNR and CDR2 is FQNEAQ (reference sequence). The V end lost 5 bases, the J end lost 5 bases, and 7 bases lay between the germline ends. The CDR3 DNA reads TGTGCCAGCAGCCCCCCAGATCAGCCCCAGCATTTT. It translates to CASSPPDQPQHF.

CDR3 amino acids: CASSLDPPPTDYEQYF. The CDR3 DNA sequence: TGTGCCAGCAGCTTAGACCCCCCACCGACAGATTACGAGCAGTACTTC. The chain combines TRBV11-2 with TRBJ2-7, with a tentative D call TRBD1 (5 bases). V was trimmed by 0 bases and J by 4 bases, leaving 16 bases between them. Per germline, CDR1 SGHAT and CDR2 FQNNGV. The CDR3 consists of 16 residues. Variable domain in full (rest from reference TRBV11-2 and TRBJ2-7): EAGVAQSPRYKIIEKRQSVAFWCNPISGHATLYWYQQILGQGPKLLIQFQNNGVVDDSQLPKDRFSAERLKGVDSTLKIQPAKLEDSAVYLCASSLDPPPTDYEQYFGPGTRLTVT.

This chain connects TRBV29-1 to TRBJ2-1, with unresolved D. Trimming left V 6 bases short and J 2 bases short, with 5 bases between. Germline CDR1 reads SQVTM; CDR2 reads ANQGSEA. This CDR3 spans 11 amino acids. This CDR3 is CSVTTYNEQFF. The CDR3 DNA reads TGCAGCGTCACTACCTACAATGAGCAGTTCTTC.

The CDR3 is CASSEGEGFFNQPQHF. The CDR3 nucleotides read TGTGCCAGCAGTGAAGGGGAGGGATTCTTCAATCAGCCCCAGCATTTT. This chain links TRBV2 with TRBJ1-5, with D hard to call. The CDR3 is made up of 16 amino acids. Germline V gene lookup returns CDR1 SNHLY and CDR2 FYNNEI. The V gene lost 1 base and the J gene lost 3 bases, with 13 bases spanning the gap.

The rearrangement links TRBV6-5 to TRBJ1-5; 7 nucleotides match TRBD1. The CDR3 loop spans 14 amino acids. J lost 5 bases, V lost 5 bases, and 6 bases had no gene match. Germline CDR1 MNHEY, CDR2 SVGAGI. The CDR3 reads CASSTGARYQPQHF. The CDR3 nucleotides read TGTGCCAGCAGTACAGGGGCCCGGTATCAGCCCCAGCATTTT.

Concerning this clone: The junction shows a germline mismatch at one end, possibly a read error. This chain joins TRBV5-8 and TRBJ2-7; D is perhaps TRBD2 (6 bases). The V gene's germline CDR1 is SGHTS and CDR2 YDEGEE. CDR3 length: 15 amino acids. CDR3 in DNA: TGTGCCAGCACCTTGCCCCCGGGACTGGCCTACGAGCAGTACTTC. Amino acid sequence: CASTLPPGLAYEQYF.

The chain links TRBV29-1 to TRBJ2-1, with D tentatively TRBD2 (6 bases). This CDR3 has 13 amino acids. V lost 1 base, J lost 9 bases, and 13 bases lay in between. Germline lookup yields CDR1 SQVTM and CDR2 ANQGSEA. The CDR3 protein is CSVEVAGMGEQFF. For the CDR3, the DNA is TGCAGCGTTGAAGTTGCGGGGATGGGTGAGCAGTTCTTC.

Comments on this clone: Because the CDR3 is missing its conserved closing phenylalanine or tryptophan, this is likely a read error. The limits of the CDR3 on the DNA are not certain, so only TCRdb's listed CDR3 is given. This chain links TRBV11-3 with TRBJ1-5; TRBD1 was called by the table and not checked on the DNA. The CDR3 is 11 amino acids long, termini counted. Germline V gives CDR1 SGHNT, CDR2 YENEEA. CDR3 residues: CASSITEDRDG.

The V call is TRBV7-2, the J call TRBJ2-3, with D uncertain. V was pared by 3 bases and J by 4 bases, with 8 bases between. Germline V lookup: CDR1 SGHTA, CDR2 FQGNSA. The CDR3 is made up of 13 amino acids. For the CDR3, the DNA is TGTGCCAGCAGCTTCGCAAGGGCAGATACGCAGTATTTT. It codes for CASSFARADTQYF.

V gene TRBV12-5 combines with J gene TRBJ2-1; D might be TRBD2 (5 bases). V lost 1 base, J lost 2 bases, and 12 bases lay in between. Germline CDR1 reads LGHNT; CDR2 reads FRNRAP. The CDR3 extends over 16 amino acids. The CDR3 coding sequence is TGTGCTAGTGGTTTGGGGTTAGCGTCCACCTACAATGAGCAGTTCTTC. It specifies CASGLGLASTYNEQFF.

As to this clone: Other nucleotide sequences in the sample specify the same CDR3. The V and J genes are TRBV7-2 and TRBJ2-2; D remains ambiguous. The CDR3 covers 15 residues. Trimming removed 2 bases from V and 0 bases from J, with 7 bases in between. Germline V CDR1 and CDR2: SGHTA, FQGNSA. The CDR3 sequence is CASSLRRTNTGELFF. Written as DNA, the CDR3 is TGTGCCAGCAGCTTAAGGCGTACGAACACCGGGGAGCTGTTTTTT. Supplemented by reference TRBV7-2 and TRBJ2-2, the full variable domain reads GAGVSQSPSNKVTEKGKDVELRCDPISGHTALYWYRQSLGQGLEFLIYFQGNSAPDKSGLPSDRFSAERTGGSVSTLTIQRTQQEDSAVYLCASSLRRTNTGELFFGEGSRLTVL.

This sequence joins TRBV27 and TRBJ1-2; 8 nucleotides agree with TRBD1. This CDR3 region has 14 residues. V trimming: 4 bases; J trimming: 6 bases; junction bases outside the gene matches: 7. Germline CDR1 reads MNHEY; CDR2 reads SMNVEV (reference sequence). CDR3 DNA: TGTGCCAGCAGTTCAGGGACAGGCTTGGATGGCTACACCTTC. Translated: CASSSGTGLDGYTF.

V gene TRBV9 combines with J gene TRBJ1-2, with 8 bases fitting TRBD1. The CDR3 has 17 residues. Germline V lookup: CDR1 SGDLS, CDR2 YYNGEE. With V trimmed by 2 bases and J by 8 bases, 17 bases remained unmatched. The CDR3 nucleotides read TGTGCCAGCAGCGTCTTACCCCTTGGGCAGGGGGCTGACGGCTACACCTTC. Its translation is CASSVLPLGQGADGYTF.